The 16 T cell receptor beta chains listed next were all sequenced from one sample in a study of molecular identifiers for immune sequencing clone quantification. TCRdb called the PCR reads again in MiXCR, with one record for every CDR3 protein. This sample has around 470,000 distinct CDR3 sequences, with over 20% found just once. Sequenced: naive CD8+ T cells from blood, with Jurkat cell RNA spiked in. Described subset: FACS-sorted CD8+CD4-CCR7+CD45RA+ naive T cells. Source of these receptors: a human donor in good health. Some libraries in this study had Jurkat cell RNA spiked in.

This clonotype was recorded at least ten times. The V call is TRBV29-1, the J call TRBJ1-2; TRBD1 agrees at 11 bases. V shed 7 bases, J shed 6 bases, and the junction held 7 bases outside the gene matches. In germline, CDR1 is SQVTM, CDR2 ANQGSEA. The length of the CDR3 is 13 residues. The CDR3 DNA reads TGCAGCGCCGTCGGACAGGGGGCGCATGGCTACACCTTC. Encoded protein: CSAVGQGAHGYTF.

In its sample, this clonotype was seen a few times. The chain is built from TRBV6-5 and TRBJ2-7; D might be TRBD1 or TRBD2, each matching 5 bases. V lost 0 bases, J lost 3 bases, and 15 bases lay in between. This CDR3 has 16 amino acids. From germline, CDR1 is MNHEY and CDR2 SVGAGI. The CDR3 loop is CASSYSGVKRVYEQYF. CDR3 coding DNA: TGTGCCAGCAGTTACTCGGGGGTAAAACGAGTCTACGAGCAGTACTTC.

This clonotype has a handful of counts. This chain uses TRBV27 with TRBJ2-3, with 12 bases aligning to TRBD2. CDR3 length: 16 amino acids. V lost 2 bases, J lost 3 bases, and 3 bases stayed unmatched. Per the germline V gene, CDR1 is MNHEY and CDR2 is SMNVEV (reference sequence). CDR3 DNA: TGTGCCAGCAGTTTACTGACTAGCGGGGGAACAGATACGCAGTATTTT. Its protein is CASSLLTSGGTDTQYF.

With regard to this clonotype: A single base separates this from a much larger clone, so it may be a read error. CDR3 sequence reads: CASNPRGGGPRCEKPFF. CDR3 DNA sequence: TGCGCCAGCAACCCGAGGGGCGGCGGGCCAAGATGTGAAAAACCGTTTTTT. This sequence joins TRBV23-1 and TRBJ1-4, with a possible D match to TRBD1 (5 bases). TRBV23-1 is annotated as an ORF whose role is uncertain. The CDR3 has 17 residues.

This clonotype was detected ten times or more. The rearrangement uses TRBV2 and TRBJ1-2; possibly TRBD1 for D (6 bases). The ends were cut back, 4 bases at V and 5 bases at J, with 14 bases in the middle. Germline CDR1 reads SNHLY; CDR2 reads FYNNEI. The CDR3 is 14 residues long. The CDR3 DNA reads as TGTGCCAGCAGTGGGGTTACAGGGAGTTATGGCTACACCTTC. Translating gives CASSGVTGSYGYTF.

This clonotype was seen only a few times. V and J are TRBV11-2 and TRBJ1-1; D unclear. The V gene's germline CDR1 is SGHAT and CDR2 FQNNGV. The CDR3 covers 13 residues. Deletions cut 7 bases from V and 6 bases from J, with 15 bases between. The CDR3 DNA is TGTGCCAGCACCTTCCGCCCCACCCCTGAAGCTTTCTTT. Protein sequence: CASTFRPTPEAFF. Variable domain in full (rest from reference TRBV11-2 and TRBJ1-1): EAGVAQSPRYKIIEKRQSVAFWCNPISGHATLYWYQQILGQGPKLLIQFQNNGVVDDSQLPKDRFSAERLKGVDSTLKIQPAKLEDSAVYLCASTFRPTPEAFFGQGTRLTVV.

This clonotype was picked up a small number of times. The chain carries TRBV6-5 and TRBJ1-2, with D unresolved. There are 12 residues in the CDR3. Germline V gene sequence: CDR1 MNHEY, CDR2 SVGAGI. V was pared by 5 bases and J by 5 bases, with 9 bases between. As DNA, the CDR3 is TGTGCCAGCAGTACGGACCTATATGGCTACACCTTC. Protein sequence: CASSTDLYGYTF.

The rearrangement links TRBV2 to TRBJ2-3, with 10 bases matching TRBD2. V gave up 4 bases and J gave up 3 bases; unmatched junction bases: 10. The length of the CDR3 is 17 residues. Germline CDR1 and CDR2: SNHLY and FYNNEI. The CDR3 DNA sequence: TGTGCCAGCAGTGGGCTAGCGGGGGACCAAATTACAGATACGCAGTATTTT. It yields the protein CASSGLAGDQITDTQYF. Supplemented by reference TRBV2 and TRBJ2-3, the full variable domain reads EPEVTQTPSHQVTQMGQEVILRCVPISNHLYFYWYRQILGQKVEFLVSFYNNEISEKSEIFDDQFSVERPDGSNFTLKIRSTKLEDSAMYFCASSGLAGDQITDTQYFGPGTRLTVL.

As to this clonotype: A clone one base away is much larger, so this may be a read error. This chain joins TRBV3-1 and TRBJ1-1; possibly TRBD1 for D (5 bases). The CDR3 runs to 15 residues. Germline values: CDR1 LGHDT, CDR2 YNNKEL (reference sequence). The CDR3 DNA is TGTGCCAGCAGCCAAGTGGGGCTTTTGAACACTGAAGCTCTCTTT. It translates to CASSQVGLLNTEALF.

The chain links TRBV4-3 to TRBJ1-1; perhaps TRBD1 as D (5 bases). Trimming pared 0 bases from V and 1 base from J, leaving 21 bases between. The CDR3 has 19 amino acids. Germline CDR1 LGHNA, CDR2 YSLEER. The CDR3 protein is CASSQDYPPSTGENTEAFF. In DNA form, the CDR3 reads TGCGCCAGCAGCCAAGATTACCCCCCATCTACGGGGGAGAACACTGAAGCTTTCTTT.

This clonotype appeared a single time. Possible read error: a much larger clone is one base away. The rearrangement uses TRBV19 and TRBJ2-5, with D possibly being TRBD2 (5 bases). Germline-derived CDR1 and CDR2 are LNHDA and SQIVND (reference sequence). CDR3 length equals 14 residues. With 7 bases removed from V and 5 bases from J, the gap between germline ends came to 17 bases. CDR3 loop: CASTDGERQETQYF. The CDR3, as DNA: TGTGCCAGTACAGACGGGGAGCGTCAGGAGACCCAGTACTTC.

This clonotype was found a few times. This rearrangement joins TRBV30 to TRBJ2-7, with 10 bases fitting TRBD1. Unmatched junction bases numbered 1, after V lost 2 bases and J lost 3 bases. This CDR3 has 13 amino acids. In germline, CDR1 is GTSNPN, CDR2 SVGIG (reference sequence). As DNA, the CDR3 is TGTGCCTGGAGTTGGACAGGGGGCTACGAGCAGTACTTC. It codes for CAWSWTGGYEQYF.

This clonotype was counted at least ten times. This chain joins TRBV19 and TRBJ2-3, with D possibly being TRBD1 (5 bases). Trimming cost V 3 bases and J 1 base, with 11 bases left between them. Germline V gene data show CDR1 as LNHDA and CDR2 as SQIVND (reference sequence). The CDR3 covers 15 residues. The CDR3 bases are TGTGCCAGTAGTATGACTCAGGGTGGCACAGATACGCAGTATTTT. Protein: CASSMTQGGTDTQYF.

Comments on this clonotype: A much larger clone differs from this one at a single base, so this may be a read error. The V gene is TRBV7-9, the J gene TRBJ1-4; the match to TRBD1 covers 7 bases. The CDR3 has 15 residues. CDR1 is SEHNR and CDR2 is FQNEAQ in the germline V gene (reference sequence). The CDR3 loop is CAGSLQRTGREKLFF. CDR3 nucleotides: TGTGCCGGCAGCTTACAACGGACAGGCCGGGAAAAACTGTTTTTT.

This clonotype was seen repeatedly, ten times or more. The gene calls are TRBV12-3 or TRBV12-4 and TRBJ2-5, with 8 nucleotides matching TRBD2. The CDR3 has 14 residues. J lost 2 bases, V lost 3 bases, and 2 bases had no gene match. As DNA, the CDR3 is TGTGCCAGCAGTTTGGGCGGGAGGCAAGAGACCCAGTACTTC. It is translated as CASSLGGRQETQYF.

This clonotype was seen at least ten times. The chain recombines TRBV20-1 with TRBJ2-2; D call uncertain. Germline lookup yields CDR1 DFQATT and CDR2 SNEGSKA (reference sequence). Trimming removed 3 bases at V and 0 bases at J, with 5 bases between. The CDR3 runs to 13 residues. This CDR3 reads CSARRANTGELFF. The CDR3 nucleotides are TGCAGTGCTAGGCGCGCGAACACCGGGGAGCTGTTTTTT.